The source of this TCR beta chain is a study of blood T cell repertoires in COVID-19. Study-level background: Nucleic acid was either cDNA or gDNA, and it came from T cells, B-cell-depleted T cells, or PBMCs.

Cohort assignment relied on participant-reported clinical history. In the authors' workflow: Estimation of nucleated cell counts was performed using reference gene primer amplification. Libraries were prepared by immunoSEQ multiplex PCR; TCRdb keeps only in-frame clonotypes and omits some of them. V and J calls and clone size are copied from that table; D and trimming were computed from the DNA. This table holds about 240,000 clones, about 89% found once. The CDR3 extends over 15 amino acids. Germline loops: CDR1 MDHEN, CDR2 SYDVKM. The V gene end was trimmed by 4 bases and the J gene end by 4 bases; junction bases not matched to a gene: 10.

The chain employs TRBV28 and TRBJ2-7; TRBD2 matches 7 bases. This TCR came from a woman under 40 who had recovered from COVID-19. The sequencing input was PBMCs or T cells enriched from blood (not recorded which). The CDR3 DNA reads TGTGCCAGCAGTTCTCCAGGGACTACCGCTTACGAGCAGTACTTC. This sequence encodes CASSSPGTTAYEQYF. Full variable domain (rest looked up from reference TRBV28 and TRBJ2-7): DVKVTQSSRYLVKRTGEKVFLECVQDMDHENMFWYRQDPGLGLRLIYFSYDVKMKEKGDIPEGYSVSREKKERFSLILESASTNQTSMYLCASSSPGTTAYEQYFGPGTRLTVT.